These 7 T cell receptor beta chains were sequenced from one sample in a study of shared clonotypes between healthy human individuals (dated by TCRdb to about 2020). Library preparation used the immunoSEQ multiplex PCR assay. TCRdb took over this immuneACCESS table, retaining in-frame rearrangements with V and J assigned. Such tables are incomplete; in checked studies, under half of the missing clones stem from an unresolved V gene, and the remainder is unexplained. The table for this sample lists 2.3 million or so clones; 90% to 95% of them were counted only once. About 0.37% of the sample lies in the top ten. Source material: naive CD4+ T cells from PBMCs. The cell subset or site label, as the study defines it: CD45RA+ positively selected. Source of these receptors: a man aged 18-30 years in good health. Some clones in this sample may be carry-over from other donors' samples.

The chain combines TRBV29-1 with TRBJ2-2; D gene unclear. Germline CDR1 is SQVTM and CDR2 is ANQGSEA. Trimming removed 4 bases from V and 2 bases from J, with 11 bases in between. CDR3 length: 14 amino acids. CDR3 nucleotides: TGCAGCGTTGGACCCCCTGAAAACACCGGGGAGCTGTTTTTT. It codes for CSVGPPENTGELFF.

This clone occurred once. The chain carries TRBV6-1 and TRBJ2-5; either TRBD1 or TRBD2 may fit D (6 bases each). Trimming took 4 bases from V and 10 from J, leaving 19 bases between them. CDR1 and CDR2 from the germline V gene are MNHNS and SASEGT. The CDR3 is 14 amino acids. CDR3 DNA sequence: TGTGCCAGCAGTGCCCCCGGGACTTCCAGGGGCCAGTACTTC. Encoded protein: CASSAPGTSRGQYF.

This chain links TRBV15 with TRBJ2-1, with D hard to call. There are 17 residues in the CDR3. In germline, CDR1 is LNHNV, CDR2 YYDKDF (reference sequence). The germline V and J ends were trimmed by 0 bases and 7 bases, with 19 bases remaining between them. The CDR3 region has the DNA TGTGCCACCAGCAGAGAGTATGAGCGACTCGGCTGGAATGAGCAGTTCTTC. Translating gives CATSREYERLGWNEQFF. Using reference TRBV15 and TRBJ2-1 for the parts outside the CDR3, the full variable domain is DAMVIQNPRYQVTQFGKPVTLSCSQTLNHNVMYWYQQKSSQAPKLLFHYYDKDFNNEADTPDNFQSRRPNTSFCFLDIRSPGLGDTAMYLCATSREYERLGWNEQFFGPGTRLTVL.

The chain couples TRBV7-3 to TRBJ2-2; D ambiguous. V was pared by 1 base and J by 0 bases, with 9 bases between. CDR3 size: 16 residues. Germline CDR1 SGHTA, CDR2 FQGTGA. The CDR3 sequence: CASSLMPGPNTGELFF. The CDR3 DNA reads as TGTGCCAGCAGCTTAATGCCCGGCCCGAACACCGGGGAGCTGTTTTTT.

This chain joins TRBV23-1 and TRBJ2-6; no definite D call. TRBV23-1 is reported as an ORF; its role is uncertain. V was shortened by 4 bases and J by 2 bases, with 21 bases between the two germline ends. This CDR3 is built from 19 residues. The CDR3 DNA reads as TGCGCCAGCAGTCCGACCCGCGCCAGCCAAGAAGCTGGGGCCAACGTCCTGACTTTC. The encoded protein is CASSPTRASQEAGANVLTF.

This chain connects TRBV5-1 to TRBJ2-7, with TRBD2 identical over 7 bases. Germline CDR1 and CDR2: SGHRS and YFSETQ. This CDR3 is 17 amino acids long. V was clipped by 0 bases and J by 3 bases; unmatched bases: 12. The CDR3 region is CASSLAQGGPGGYEQYF. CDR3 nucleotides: TGCGCCAGCAGCTTGGCCCAAGGTGGGCCGGGGGGCTACGAGCAGTACTTC.

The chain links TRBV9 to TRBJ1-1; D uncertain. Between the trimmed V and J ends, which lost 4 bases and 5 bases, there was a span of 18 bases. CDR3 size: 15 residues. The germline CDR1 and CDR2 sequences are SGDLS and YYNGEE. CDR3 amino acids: CASSPPSGRDTEAFF. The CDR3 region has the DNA TGTGCCAGCAGCCCCCCAAGCGGGCGGGATACTGAAGCTTTCTTT. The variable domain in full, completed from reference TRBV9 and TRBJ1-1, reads DSGVTQTPKHLITATGQRVTLRCSPRSGDLSVYWYQQSLDQGLQFLIQYYNGEERAKGNILERFSAQQFPDLHSELNLSSLELGDSALYFCASSPPSGRDTEAFFGQGTRLTVV.